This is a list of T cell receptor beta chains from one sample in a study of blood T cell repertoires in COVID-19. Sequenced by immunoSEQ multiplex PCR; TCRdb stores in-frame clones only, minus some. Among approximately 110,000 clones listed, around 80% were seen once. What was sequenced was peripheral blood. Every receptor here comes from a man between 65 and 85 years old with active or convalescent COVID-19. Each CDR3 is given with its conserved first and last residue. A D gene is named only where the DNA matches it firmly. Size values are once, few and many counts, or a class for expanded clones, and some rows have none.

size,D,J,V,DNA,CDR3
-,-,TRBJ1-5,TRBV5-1,TGCGCCAGCAGCTTGGGACAATTAAATCAGCCCCAGCATTTT,CASSLGQLNQPQHF
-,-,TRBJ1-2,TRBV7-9,TGTGCCAGCAGTTATAGGGGCGAGATCAATTCCGGCTACACCTTC,CASSYRGEINSGYTF
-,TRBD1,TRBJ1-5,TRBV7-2,TGTGCCAGCAGCGTACAGGGGAAGCCCCAGCATTTT,CASSVQGKPQHF
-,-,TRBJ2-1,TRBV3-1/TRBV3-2,TGTGCCAGCAGCCCGGCGGGGCGGGGGCTCAACAATGAGCAGTTCTTC,CASSPAGRGLNNEQFF
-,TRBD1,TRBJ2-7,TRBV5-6,TGTGCCAGCAGCAAATCCGGGACAGGGAGGTACGAGCAGTACTTC,CASSKSGTGRYEQYF
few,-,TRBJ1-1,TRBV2,TGTGCCGCAGCTGGGGGCGGTGGTACTGAAGCTTTCTTT,CAAAGGGGTEAFF
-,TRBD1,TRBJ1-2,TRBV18,TGTGCCAGCTCACCACAGATATCAGGGACAGGGTCAGACTATGGCTACACCTTC,CASSPQISGTGSDYGYTF
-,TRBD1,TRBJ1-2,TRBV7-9,TGTGCCAGCAGCTTAGTGACAGGGGGAAAGGGCTATGGCTACACCTTC,CASSLVTGGKGYGYTF
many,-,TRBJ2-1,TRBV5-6,TGTGCCAGCAGCCCTGGGAGCTCCTACAATGAGCAGTTCTTC,CASSPGSSYNEQFF
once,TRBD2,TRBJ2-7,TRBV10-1,TGCGCCAGCAGATTACTAGCGGGAGAAGTCAGCTACGAGCAGTACTTC,CASRLLAGEVSYEQYF
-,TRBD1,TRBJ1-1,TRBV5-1,TGCGCCAGCAGCTTGGACAGGGGACCCGCTTTCTTT,CASSLDRGPAFF
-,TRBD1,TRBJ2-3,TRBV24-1,TGTGCCACCAGTGAAGGGCAGGGGGACACAGATACGCAGTATTTT,CATSEGQGDTDTQYF
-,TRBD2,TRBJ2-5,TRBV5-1,TGCGCCAGCAGCAGCGGGACTAGCGGGAGCCCAGAGACCCAGTACTTC,CASSSGTSGSPETQYF
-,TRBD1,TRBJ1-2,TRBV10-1,TGCGCCAGCAGTGAGTCGAGAACAGGGGAATCGGGCTACACCTTC,CASSESRTGESGYTF
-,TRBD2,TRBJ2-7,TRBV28,TGTGCCAGCAGTACTAGCGGGAAGTACGACGAGCAGTACTTC,CASSTSGKYDEQYF
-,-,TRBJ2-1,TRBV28,TGTGCCAGCAGTTTAAACGGGGGGCGTAGTAGTGAGCAGTTCTTC,CASSLNGGRSSEQFF
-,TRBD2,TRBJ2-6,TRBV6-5,TGTGCCAGCACCTCCCTAGCGGCCGGGGCCAACGTCCTGACTTTC,CASTSLAAGANVLTF
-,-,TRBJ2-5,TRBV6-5,TGTGCCAGCAGCTCGTCCGGGGGTCAACAAGAGACCCAGTACTTC,CASSSSGGQQETQYF
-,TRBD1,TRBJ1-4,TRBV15,TGTGCCACCAGCAGAGCGGACAGGGGTTATGAAAAACTGTTTTTT,CATSRADRGYEKLFF
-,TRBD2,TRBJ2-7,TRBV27,TGTGCCAGCAGATTAACCACAAGCGGGAGGCCCCCCTACGAGCAGTACTTC,CASRLTTSGRPPYEQYF
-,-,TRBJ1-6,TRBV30,TGTGCCTGGAGAGGTCCGGGATCACCCCTCCACTTT,CAWRGPGSPLHF
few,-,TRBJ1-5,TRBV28,TGTGCCAGCAGTCCACCAGACAGTCCAAATCAGCCCCAGCATTTT,CASSPPDSPNQPQHF
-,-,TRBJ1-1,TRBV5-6,TGTGCCAGCAGCCCCAGAGGGCGGGGGAACACTGAAGCTTTCTTT,CASSPRGRGNTEAFF
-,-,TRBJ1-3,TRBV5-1,TGCGCCAGCAGCTTCGACATGGGAAACACCATATATTTT,CASSFDMGNTIYF
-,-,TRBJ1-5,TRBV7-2,TGTGCCAGCAGCTTAGTGGTAGGGGCGTATCAGCCCCAGCATTTT,CASSLVVGAYQPQHF
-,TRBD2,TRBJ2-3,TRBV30,TGTGCCTTTAACGGCGGGGGTACGCAGTATTTT,CAFNGGGTQYF
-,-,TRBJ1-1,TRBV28,TGTGCCAGCAGGCTTAGAAACACTGAAGCTTTCTTT,CASRLRNTEAFF
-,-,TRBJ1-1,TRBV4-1,TGCGCCAGCAGCCTTACAAAGCGACACACTGAAGCTTTCTTT,CASSLTKRHTEAFF
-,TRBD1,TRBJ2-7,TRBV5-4,TGTGCCAGCAGCCCGCAGACAGGGGGCTACGAGCAGTACTTC,CASSPQTGGYEQYF
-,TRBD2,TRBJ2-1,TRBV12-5,TGTGCTAGTGGAAAGGGACTAGCGGGAGGCGAGCAGTTCTTC,CASGKGLAGGEQFF
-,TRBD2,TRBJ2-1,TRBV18,TGTGCCAGCTCACCCCTGGCTAGCGGGATAACCTACAATGAGCAGTTCTTC,CASSPLASGITYNEQFF
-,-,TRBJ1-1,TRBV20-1,TGCAGTGCTGCCCACAGGGATGAAGCTTTCTTT,CSAAHRDEAFF
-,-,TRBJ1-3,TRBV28,TGTGCCACGGGGGGGGTCGGAAACACCATATATTTT,CATGGVGNTIYF
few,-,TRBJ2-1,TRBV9,TGTGCCAGCAGCGTCGGCGGGATGAGCTCCTACAATGAGCAGTTCTTC,CASSVGGMSSYNEQFF
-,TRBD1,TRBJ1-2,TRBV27,TGTGCCAGCAGTAGACATATACGACAGGGACTTAACTATGGCTACACCTTC,CASSRHIRQGLNYGYTF
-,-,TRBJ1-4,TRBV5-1,TGCGCCAGCAGCTTGGAGGGGTCAGCAACTAATGAAAAACTGTTTTTT,CASSLEGSATNEKLFF
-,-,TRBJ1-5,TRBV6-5,TGTGCCAGCAGTTACGTCTCTCAGCCCCAGCATTTT,CASSYVSQPQHF
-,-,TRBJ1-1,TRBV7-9,TGTGCCAGCAGCTTTGAGGGAGGTGGCACTGAAGCTTTCTTT,CASSFEGGGTEAFF
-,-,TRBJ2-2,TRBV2,TGTGCCAGCAGTGAAGAGGGGGGGGAGCTGTTTTTT,CASSEEGGELFF
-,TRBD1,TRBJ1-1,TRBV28,TGTGCCAGCAGTTTACCAGGGGGCTACACTGAAGCTTTCTTT,CASSLPGGYTEAFF
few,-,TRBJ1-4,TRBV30,TGTGCCTGGACAGGGGATATAGCCGAAAAACTGTTTTTT,CAWTGDIAEKLFF
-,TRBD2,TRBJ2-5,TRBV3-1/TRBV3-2,TGTGCCAGCAGCCAACTTCCATTTAGCGGGAGCCAAGAGACCCAGTACTTC,CASSQLPFSGSQETQYF
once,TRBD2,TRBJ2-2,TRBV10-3,TGTGCCATCAGTGCGGGGCGGGAGGACACCGGGGAGCTGTTTTTT,CAISAGREDTGELFF
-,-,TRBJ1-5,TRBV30,TGTGCCTGGAGTGGGACAGCTAATCAGCCCCAGCATTTT,CAWSGTANQPQHF
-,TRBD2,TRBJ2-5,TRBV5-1,TGCGCCAGCAGCCTTAGCGGGAGCCAAGAGACCCAGTACTTC,CASSLSGSQETQYF
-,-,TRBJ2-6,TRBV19,TGTGCCAGTAGTATCCACTCACCTGGGGCCAACGTCCTGACTTTC,CASSIHSPGANVLTF
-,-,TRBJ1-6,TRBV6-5,TGTGCCAGCATTCGAGATACTAATTCACCCCTCCACTTT,CASIRDTNSPLHF
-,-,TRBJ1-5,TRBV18,TGTGCCAGCTCCGAGAACCAGGGCAATCAGCCCCAGCATTTT,CASSENQGNQPQHF
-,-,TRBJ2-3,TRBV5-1,TGCGCCAGCAGTTATACCCTCAGGGATACGCAGTATTTT,CASSYTLRDTQYF
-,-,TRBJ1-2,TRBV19,TGTGCCAGTAGTCACAGTGACGGAAACTATGGCTACACCTTC,CASSHSDGNYGYTF
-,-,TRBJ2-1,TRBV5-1,TGCGCCAGCAGCTTGGCCTCAGGTGCCTACAATGAGCAGTTCTTC,CASSLASGAYNEQFF
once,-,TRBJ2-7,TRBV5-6,TGTGCCAGCAGCTTTGGCAGAAGCTCCTACGAGCAGTACTTC,CASSFGRSSYEQYF
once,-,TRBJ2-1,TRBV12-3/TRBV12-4,TGTGCCAGCAGTTTGGACACTTACAATGAGCAGTTCTTC,CASSLDTYNEQFF
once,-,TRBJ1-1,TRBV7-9,TGTGCCAGCAGCTTAAGGACAGTCGCCGAAGCTTTCTTT,CASSLRTVAEAFF
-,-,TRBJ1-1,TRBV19,TGTGCCAGTAGTTCCCGGGGTTACACTGAAGCTTTCTTT,CASSSRGYTEAFF
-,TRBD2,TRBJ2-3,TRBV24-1,TGTGCCACCAGTGATACGGGACTAGCGGGACGCACAGATACGCAGTATTTT,CATSDTGLAGRTDTQYF
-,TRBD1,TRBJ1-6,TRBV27,TGTGCCAGCAGTCCACTGACAGGGGCGGTAAATTCACCCCTCCACTTT,CASSPLTGAVNSPLHF
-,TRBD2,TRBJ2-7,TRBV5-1,TGCGCCAGCAGCAGACTAGCGGGAGGCAACTACGAGCAGTACTTC,CASSRLAGGNYEQYF
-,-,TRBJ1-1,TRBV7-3,TGTGCCAGCAGCTTAGGACAAAGTTACACTGAAGCTTTCTTT,CASSLGQSYTEAFF